This T cell receptor beta chain was documented in a study of T cells in Graves' hyperthyroidism and ophthalmopathy (dated by TCRdb to between 2017 and 2020). As for the study more broadly: Peripheral blood samples were taken at the time of initial diagnosis, prior to any treatment. To identify distinguishing TCR V-J signatures, a discovery cohort of some 100 patients was used, comprising some 43 with Graves' ophthalmopathy and under 60 with stable Graves' hyperthyroidism. In addition, the study compared T-cell repertoires in thyroid tissue and in blood from six Graves' hyperthyroidism patients. After sampling, hyperthyroidism patients received methimazole starting at 30 mg daily, and ophthalmopathy patients received high-dose intravenous methylprednisolone. The roughly 94 discovery patients were randomly split 7:3 into training and test sets. Prospective prediction of ophthalmopathy was tested in an independent validation cohort consisting of roughly 20 hyperthyroidism patients and around 17 patients who later progressed to ophthalmopathy. The paper reports TCR Vbeta CDR3 sequencing of over 130 peripheral blood samples: 40 to 45 ophthalmopathy, approximately 74 hyperthyroidism and approximately 17 progressor patients. What the authors observed across the whole study: Blood samples also contained most of the expanded thyroid clonotypes (frequency above 0.001), which suggests that blood repertoires may reflect thyroid immune responses. During validation, the model predicted progression to ophthalmopathy a median of around six months ahead of onset, with almost 71% sensitivity and around 73% specificity. In cross-validation, a model built on a 13 V-J signature told ophthalmopathy apart from stable hyperthyroidism with approximately 90% sensitivity and roughly 81% specificity, and in testing the same model reached 80%/75%. No statistical method was used to fix the sample size in advance, and group allocation was not hidden from the investigators.

In the ophthalmopathy patients, disease was moderately to severely active, with a Clinical Activity Score of 3 or more, a NOSPECS grade of 4 or more, and a duration of less than 3 months. Patients with uncontrolled infections, other autoimmune diseases, pregnancy or lactation were excluded. Clinical symptoms, serum thyroxine and TRAb, thyroid ultrasound, and orbital computed tomography formed the basis for the diagnoses. Ficoll-Paque density gradient centrifugation was used to isolate PBMCs from 8.5 to 10 ml of fresh peripheral blood. Total RNA was extracted using Trizol reagent, and RNA quality was assessed on an Agilent 2100 Bioanalyzer. TCR beta CDR3 regions were amplified from RNA transcripts. For the first round of RT-PCR on the TCR CDR3, the HTBI primer set was used together with the Qiagen OneStep RT-PCR kit. Libraries were constructed in a second round of multiplex PCR, after which size selection and purification were performed. Paired-end sequencing of the libraries was performed with 100 bp reads on an Illumina HiSeq2000. On the authors' methods: SOAPnuke was used to process the raw data, removing reads that contained adapters or uncalled bases, had a mean Phred below 15, or lacked an exact match to the constant primer or identifier. High-quality paired reads were merged using COPE v1.2.5, and each unique nucleotide sequence was defined as a clonotype. Clonotypes were aligned to IMGT TRBV, TRBD and TRBJ reference segments using MiTCR v1.1. Analysis was restricted to V-J combinations with a frequency above 0.0001, which covered roughly 99% of repertoires. A TCS score was defined as the ratio between F50 (clonal expansion) and ExV (chaos), using BLOSUM62-based TCRdist between CDR3 peptides within each V-J. Welch's t-statistics and random forest reduced around 550 V-J features to 10 to 15, which were used in a naive Bayes classifier (R e1071). The public reads were run again by TCRdb, first through fastp at Q25 and then through MiXCR, and only productive beta chains were kept. Merged by CDR3 protein, the rows form single entries marked with the most common genes and DNA. TCRdb's processing, not the authors' own work, is the source of the V and J calls. The sample data list about 400,000 distinct CDR3 sequences, and approximately 14% of these were observed just once. The biggest ten clones account for under 25% of the sample.

CDR1 and CDR2 are drawn from the germline V gene (reference sequence): LGHDT, YNNKEL. From the cysteine through the phenylalanine, the CDR3 covers 18 amino acids. The only DNA kept is the CDR3, 54 bases in frame from the first base. A distance of 25 bases separates the germline ends of V and J, which lose 5 bases and 2 bases respectively. As regards this clonotype: Its antigen is unknown. No base-level quality is on record; no much larger clone is a single base apart.

Recombination joined TRBV3-1 with TRBJ2-7; the D call is tentative, TRBD1 or TRBD2, as each matches 5 bases. The source is a woman aged 55-69 years with Graves' ophthalmopathy. Sequenced sample: blood. This receptor has the CDR3 CASSVGPAHPGATYEQYF. The DNA is as follows: TGTGCCAGCAGCGTGGGCCCCGCTCACCCCGGGGCCACCTACGAGCAGTACTTC.